This passage covers 14 T cell receptor beta chains from one sample sequenced in a study of cytomegalovirus exposure and HLA in healthy donors. In the PCR, 60 Vbeta and 13 Jbeta primers were used. The protocol was immunoSEQ multiplex PCR, while the TCRdb copy is restricted to in-frame clones and leaves out a portion. The sample holds about 170,000 clones; roughly 67% are singletons and the top ten take 5.4%. Sequencing was carried out using PBMCs. These receptors came from a young woman in good health and CMV-seropositive.

The chain combines TRBV5-6 with TRBJ1-4, with TRBD1 identical over 10 bases. The J segment lost 0 bases and the V segment lost 1 base, leaving 9 bases of the junction unmatched. There are 19 residues in the CDR3. Germline CDR1 SGHDT, CDR2 YYEEEE. The CDR3 nucleotides are TGTGCCAGCAGCTTGTTTAAGGGACAGGGGCCAGCAACTAATGAAAAACTGTTTTTT. Translation: CASSLFKGQGPATNEKLFF.

This chain connects TRBV5-8 to TRBJ1-2; D is unresolved. Trimming removed 4 bases from V and 4 bases from J, with 5 bases in between. The CDR3 totals 11 residues. Germline V gene data show CDR1 as SGHTS and CDR2 as YDEGEE. Here the CDR3 DNA reads TGTGCCAGCAGCCGGGGCTATGGCTACACCTTC. It translates to CASSRGYGYTF.

J is TRBJ1-1 and V is TRBV5-1; maybe TRBD1 (5 bases). Germline-derived CDR1 and CDR2 are SGHRS and YFSETQ. With 3 bases removed from V and 5 bases from J, the gap between germline ends came to 17 bases. This CDR3 is 15 amino acids long. In DNA, the CDR3 is TGCGCCAGCAGCTGGACCAGGGCAGGGAAGACTGAAGCTTTCTTT. This gives the protein CASSWTRAGKTEAFF.

The V and J genes are TRBV5-4 and TRBJ1-1; D ambiguous. This CDR3 has 15 amino acids. The V gene lost 3 bases and the J gene lost 3 bases, with 15 bases spanning the gap. Germline CDR1 reads SGHNT; CDR2 reads YYREEE (reference sequence). CDR3 amino acids: CASSSLYLADTEAFF. CDR3 bases: TGTGCCAGCAGCTCCCTCTACCTCGCGGACACTGAAGCTTTCTTT.

V is TRBV9 and J is TRBJ2-5; 11 bases map to TRBD2. The CDR3 runs to 15 residues. Trimming cost V 4 bases and J 4 bases; bases outside gene matches: 6. The germline CDR1 and CDR2 sequences are SGDLS and YYNGEE. The CDR3 here is CASSFSGGALETQYF. CDR3 DNA: TGTGCCAGCAGCTTTAGCGGGGGGGCCTTAGAGACCCAGTACTTC.

The chain has TRBV5-1 and TRBJ2-2; D ambiguous. The ends were cut back, 2 bases at V and 2 bases at J, with 10 bases in the middle. Germline values: CDR1 SGHRS, CDR2 YFSETQ. This CDR3 region has 15 residues. This CDR3 reads CASSFRQFNTGELFF. The CDR3 nucleotides are TGCGCCAGCAGCTTTAGACAATTTAACACCGGGGAGCTGTTTTTT.

V is TRBV7-2 and J is TRBJ2-7; 14 positions match TRBD2. The CDR3 sequence is 13 residues long. V was clipped by 4 bases and J by 10 bases; unmatched bases: 3. CDR1 and CDR2 (germline): SGHTA, FQGNSA. The CDR3 sequence: CASSSGTSGGQYF. CDR3 nucleotides: TGTGCCAGCAGCTCCGGGACTAGCGGGGGACAGTACTTC.

The V call is TRBV9, the J call TRBJ2-2; TRBD1 is a possible D gene (6 bases). The CDR3 has 15 amino acids. Germline V gene data show CDR1 as SGDLS and CDR2 as YYNGEE. Trimming removed 0 bases at V and 0 bases at J, with 6 bases between. CDR3 amino acids: CASSVGQANTGELFF. The CDR3 coding sequence is TGTGCCAGCAGCGTAGGACAGGCGAACACCGGGGAGCTGTTTTTT.

This clone turned up a few times. The V call is TRBV9, the J call TRBJ1-1; a weak D match, TRBD1 (5 bases). The ends were cut back, 4 bases at V and 4 bases at J, with 14 bases in the middle. CDR1 and CDR2 from the germline V gene are SGDLS and YYNGEE. This CDR3 has 14 residues. CDR3 DNA sequence: TGTGCCAGCAGCCGGGTGGGGGAGGGCACTGAAGCTTTCTTT. It translates to CASSRVGEGTEAFF.

The CDR3 reads CASSPSWGRGQFF. CDR3 nucleotides: TGTGCCAGCAGCCCTAGCTGGGGTCGGGGGCAGTTCTTC. The chain is built from TRBV9 and TRBJ2-1, with D possibly being TRBD2 (5 bases). The CDR3 totals 13 residues. The germline CDR1 and CDR2 sequences are SGDLS and YYNGEE. Trimming took 4 bases from V and 12 from J, leaving 17 bases between them.

The chain links TRBV5-5 to TRBJ2-7, with 9 bases fitting TRBD1. The CDR3 runs 13 residues. The germline V gene has CDR1 SGHKS and CDR2 YYEKEE (reference sequence). J was trimmed by 3 bases and V by 9 bases; bases with no gene match: 7. The CDR3 region is CATSGDRVYEQYF. The CDR3 DNA reads TGTGCCACCTCTGGGGACAGGGTCTACGAGCAGTACTTC.

The chain is built from TRBV5-1 and TRBJ1-1; D uncertain. This CDR3 is built from 16 residues. V dropped 4 bases and J dropped 1 base, with 17 bases sitting between them. Germline CDR1 and CDR2: SGHRS and YFSETQ. The CDR3 sequence: CASSQRATNENTEAFF. CDR3 coding DNA: TGCGCCAGCAGCCAGAGGGCAACTAACGAGAACACTGAAGCTTTCTTT.

This chain links TRBV15 with TRBJ1-5, with D possibly matching TRBD1 (5 bases). CDR3 length: 14 residues. Trimming left V 3 bases short and J 7 bases short, with 13 bases between. From germline, CDR1 is LNHNV and CDR2 YYDKDF (reference sequence). The CDR3 loop is CATSRQGNRQPQHF. DNA of the CDR3: TGTGCCACCAGCAGGCAGGGAAATCGGCAGCCCCAGCATTTT. The whole variable domain, filled in from reference TRBV15 and TRBJ1-5, reads DAMVIQNPRYQVTQFGKPVTLSCSQTLNHNVMYWYQQKSSQAPKLLFHYYDKDFNNEADTPDNFQSRRPNTSFCFLDIRSPGLGDTAMYLCATSRQGNRQPQHFGDGTRLSIL.

This rearrangement joins TRBV30 to TRBJ1-6, with 10 bases fitting TRBD1. Germline V lookup: CDR1 GTSNPN, CDR2 SVGIG (reference sequence). The CDR3 contains 14 residues. The trim removed 5 bases at V and 10 bases at J, leaving 8 bases unmatched. The CDR3 loop reads CAWETGGEGSPLHF. The CDR3 DNA sequence: TGTGCCTGGGAGACAGGGGGCGAGGGATCACCCCTCCACTTT.